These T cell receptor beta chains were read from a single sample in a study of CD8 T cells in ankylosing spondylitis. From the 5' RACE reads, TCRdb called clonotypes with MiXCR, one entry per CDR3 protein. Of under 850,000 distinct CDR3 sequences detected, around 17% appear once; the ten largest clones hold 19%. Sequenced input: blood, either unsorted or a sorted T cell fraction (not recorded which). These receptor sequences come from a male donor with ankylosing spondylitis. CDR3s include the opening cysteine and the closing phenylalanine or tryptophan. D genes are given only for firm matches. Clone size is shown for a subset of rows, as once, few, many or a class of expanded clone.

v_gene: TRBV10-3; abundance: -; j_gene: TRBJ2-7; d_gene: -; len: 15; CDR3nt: TGTGCCATCAGTGAGCCCACCCGGACATCCTACGAGCAGTACTTC; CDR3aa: CAISEPTRTSYEQYF
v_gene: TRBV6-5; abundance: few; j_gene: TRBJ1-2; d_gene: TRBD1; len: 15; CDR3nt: TGTGCCAGCAGTCCCTCGGACAGGGTTGGTTATGGCTACACCTTC; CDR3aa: CASSPSDRVGYGYTF
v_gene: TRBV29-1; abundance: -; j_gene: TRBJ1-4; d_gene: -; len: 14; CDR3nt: TGCAGCGTTGTGTTAGCAGGTACTGGGGAAAAACTGTTTTTT; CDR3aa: CSVVLAGTGEKLFF
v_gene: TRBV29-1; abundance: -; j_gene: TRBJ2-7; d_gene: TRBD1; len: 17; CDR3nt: TGCAGCGTTGAAAGTGGTGTGGCAGGGGGCCCAGGGGAGAATCTGTACTTC; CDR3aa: CSVESGVAGGPGENLYF
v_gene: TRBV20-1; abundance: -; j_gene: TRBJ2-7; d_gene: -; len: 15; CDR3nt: TGCAGTGCTAGAGAGGGGGTAGGGAGCTCCTACGAGCAGTACTTC; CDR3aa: CSAREGVGSSYEQYF
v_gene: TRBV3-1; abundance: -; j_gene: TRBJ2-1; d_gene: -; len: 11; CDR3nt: TGTGCCAGCAGCCAGGGGCATGAGCAGTTCTTC; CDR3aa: CASSQGHEQFF
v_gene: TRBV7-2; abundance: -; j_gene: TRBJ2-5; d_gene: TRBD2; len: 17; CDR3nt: TGTGCCAGCAGCCCGGAGGGACTAGCGGGAGGGGGGGGGACCCAGTACTTC; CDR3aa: CASSPEGLAGGGGTQYF
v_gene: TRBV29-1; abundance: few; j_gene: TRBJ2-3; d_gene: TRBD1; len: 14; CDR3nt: TGCAGCGCAACGGACAGGGAGGACACAGATACGCAGTATTTT; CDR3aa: CSATDREDTDTQYF
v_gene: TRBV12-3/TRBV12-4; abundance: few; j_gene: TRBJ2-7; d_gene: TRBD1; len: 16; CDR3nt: TGTGCCAGCAGTTTAGCGCGGGGGACAGGGGGCGACGAGCAGTACTTC; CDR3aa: CASSLARGTGGDEQYF
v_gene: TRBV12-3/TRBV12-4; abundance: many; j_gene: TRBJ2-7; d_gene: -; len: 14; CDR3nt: TGTGCCAGCAGTTTCTCAACTCGGGGCGGCGAGCAGTACTTC; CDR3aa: CASSFSTRGGEQYF
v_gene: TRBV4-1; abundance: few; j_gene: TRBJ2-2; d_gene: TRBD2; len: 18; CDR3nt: TGCGCCAGCAGCCAAACGGGACTAGCGGGGGGGAACACCGGGGAGCTGTTTTTT; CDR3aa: CASSQTGLAGGNTGELFF
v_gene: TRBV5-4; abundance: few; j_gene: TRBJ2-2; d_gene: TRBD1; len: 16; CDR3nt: TGTGCCAGCGAAGACCAGGGGGCGCAGTACACCGGGGAGCTGTTTTTT; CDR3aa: CASEDQGAQYTGELFF
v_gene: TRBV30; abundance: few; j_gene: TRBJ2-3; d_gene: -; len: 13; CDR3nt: TGTGCCTGGAGTCCCCTAAGCACAGATACGCAGTATTTT; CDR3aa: CAWSPLSTDTQYF
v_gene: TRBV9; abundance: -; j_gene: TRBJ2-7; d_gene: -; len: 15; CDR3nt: TGTGCCAGCAGCGTAGACTCCTACCGCTCCTACGAGCAGTACTTC; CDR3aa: CASSVDSYRSYEQYF
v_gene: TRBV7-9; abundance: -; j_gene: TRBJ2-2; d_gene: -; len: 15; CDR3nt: TGTGCCAGCAGCTTAGTAATGGGAAACACCGGGGAGCTGGTTTTT; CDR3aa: CASSLVMGNTGELVF
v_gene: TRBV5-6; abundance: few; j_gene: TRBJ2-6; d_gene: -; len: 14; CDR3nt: TGTGCCAGCAGCTTGCAAGCTGGGGCCAACGTCCTGACTTTC; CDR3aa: CASSLQAGANVLTF
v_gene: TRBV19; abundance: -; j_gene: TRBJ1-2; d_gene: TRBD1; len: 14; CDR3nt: TGTGCCAGCTCACCGGGACAGCCCAGTCGGGGCTACACCTTC; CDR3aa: CASSPGQPSRGYTF
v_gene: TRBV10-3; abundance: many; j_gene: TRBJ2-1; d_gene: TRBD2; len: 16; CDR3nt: TGTGCCATCAGTGTGGCGACTAGCGGGATTGGTGGTGAGCAGTTCTTC; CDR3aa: CAISVATSGIGGEQFF
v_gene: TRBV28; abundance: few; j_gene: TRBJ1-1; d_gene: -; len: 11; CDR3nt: TGTGCCAGCAGTTTCACCCGGGAAGCTTTCTTT; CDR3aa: CASSFTREAFF
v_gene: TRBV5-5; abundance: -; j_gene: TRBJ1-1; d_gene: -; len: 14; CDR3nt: TGTGCCAGCAGCTTGGAGTGGGGGAACACTGAAGCTTTCTTT; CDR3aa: CASSLEWGNTEAFF
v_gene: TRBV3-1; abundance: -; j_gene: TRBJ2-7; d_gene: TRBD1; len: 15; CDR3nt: TGTGCCAGCAGCCGACCCGGGACAGGGGACGACGAGCAGTACTTC; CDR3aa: CASSRPGTGDDEQYF
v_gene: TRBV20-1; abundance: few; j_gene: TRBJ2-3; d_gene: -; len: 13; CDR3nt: TGCAGTGCTACTAGCGAGAACACAGATACGCAGTATTTT; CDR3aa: CSATSENTDTQYF
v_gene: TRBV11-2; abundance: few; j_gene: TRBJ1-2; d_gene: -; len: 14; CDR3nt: TGTGCCAGCAGCTTAGCAGCGGGTCCCTATGGCTACACCTTC; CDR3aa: CASSLAAGPYGYTF
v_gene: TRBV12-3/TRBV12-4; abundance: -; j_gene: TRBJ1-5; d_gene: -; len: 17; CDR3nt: TGTGCCAGCAGTTTCCAACAGGTGTTAAGTAGCAATCAGCCCCAGCATTTT; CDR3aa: CASSFQQVLSSNQPQHF
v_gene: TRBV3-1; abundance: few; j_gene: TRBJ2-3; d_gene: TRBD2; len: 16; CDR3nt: TGTGCCAGCAGCCTCCCTAGCGGGGGGGGTACAGATACGCAGTATTTT; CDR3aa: CASSLPSGGGTDTQYF